These T cell receptor beta chains were read from a single sample in a study of memory CD4+ T cells and cytomegalovirus serostatus. TCRdb's copy holds only in-frame clones and misses some; the assay was immunoSEQ multiplex PCR. The table lists tens of thousands of clones, just under 80% of them singletons. The specimen was memory CD4+ T cells from blood. The source is an adult in good health and CMV-seronegative. Both conserved end residues are part of each CDR3. D genes are given only for firm matches. The size of a clone is reported for some rows only, either as once, few or many, or as a class for expanded clones.

V: TRBV27; size: -; J: TRBJ1-6; D: -; DNA: TGTGCCAGCAGTTTATCCTCGATTACGTTGAATTCACCCCTCCACTTT; CDR3: CASSLSSITLNSPLHF
V: TRBV19; size: -; J: TRBJ2-2; D: TRBD1; DNA: TGTGCCAGTACTCCGACAGGGGGGACCGGGGAGCTGTTTTTT; CDR3: CASTPTGGTGELFF
V: TRBV7-8; size: -; J: TRBJ1-3; D: -; DNA: TGTGCCAGCAGCTTAGGGAGGGGCTCTGGAAACACCATATATTTT; CDR3: CASSLGRGSGNTIYF
V: TRBV20-1; size: -; J: TRBJ1-1; D: -; DNA: TGCAGTGCCCAGAGAAACACTGAAGCTTTCTTT; CDR3: CSAQRNTEAFF
V: TRBV5-6; size: -; J: TRBJ1-2; D: -; DNA: TGTGCCAGCAGCTCGTGGGCGGACGGTAACTATGGCTACACCTTC; CDR3: CASSSWADGNYGYTF
V: TRBV6-5; size: -; J: TRBJ2-1; D: -; DNA: TGTGCCAGCAGCTGGCGAGGCTCCTACAATGAGCAGTTCTTC; CDR3: CASSWRGSYNEQFF
V: TRBV27; size: -; J: TRBJ1-6; D: -; DNA: TGTGCCAGCAGTCGGGGGGGAGCGTTCCGGGCTTCACCCCTCCACTTT; CDR3: CASSRGGAFRASPLHF
V: TRBV9; size: -; J: TRBJ1-1; D: TRBD1; DNA: TGTGCCAGCAAAGGACAGGGGGCGACTGAAGCTTTCTTT; CDR3: CASKGQGATEAFF
V: TRBV6-6; size: -; J: TRBJ2-7; D: -; DNA: TGTGCCAGCGGGGGGTCCCCCTACGAGCAGTACTTC; CDR3: CASGGSPYEQYF
V: TRBV6-1; size: -; J: TRBJ1-3; D: -; DNA: TGTGCCAGCAGTGTGGCGAACACCATATATTTT; CDR3: CASSVANTIYF
V: TRBV6-5; size: -; J: TRBJ1-2; D: -; DNA: TGTGCCAGCAGGGAACAGGGTAGCTATGGCTACACCTTC; CDR3: CASREQGSYGYTF
V: TRBV23-1; size: -; J: TRBJ2-5; D: -; DNA: TGCGCCAGCAGTCATTTCAATTCCTGGGAGACCCAGTACTTC; CDR3: CASSHFNSWETQYF
V: TRBV7-8; size: -; J: TRBJ2-3; D: -; DNA: TGTGCCAGCAGCTTAGGGGAAAGCGGCACAGATACGCAGTATTTT; CDR3: CASSLGESGTDTQYF
V: TRBV5-6; size: -; J: TRBJ1-6; D: TRBD1; DNA: TGTGCCAGCAGCCACCCCCGACAGGGTGGATCACCCCTCCACTTT; CDR3: CASSHPRQGGSPLHF
V: TRBV18; size: -; J: TRBJ2-3; D: -; DNA: TGTGCCAGCTCACCTACTTGGCGGCACACAGATACGCAGTATTTT; CDR3: CASSPTWRHTDTQYF
V: TRBV19; size: few; J: TRBJ1-1; D: -; DNA: TGTGCCAGTAGTATAGGTCCCATGACGAACACTGAAGCTTTCTTT; CDR3: CASSIGPMTNTEAFF
V: TRBV29-1; size: -; J: TRBJ1-2; D: -; DNA: TGCAGCGTTGCCCCTCCGGGACCTAACTATGGCTACACCTTC; CDR3: CSVAPPGPNYGYTF
V: TRBV6-1; size: -; J: TRBJ1-5; D: -; DNA: TGTGCCAGCCACATGAACAGGTTTCAGCCCCAGCATTTT; CDR3: CASHMNRFQPQHF
V: TRBV14; size: -; J: TRBJ2-3; D: -; DNA: TGTGCCAGCAGCCCGGGCTGGAGGGCCACAGATACGCAGTATTTT; CDR3: CASSPGWRATDTQYF
V: TRBV6-5; size: -; J: TRBJ2-2; D: -; DNA: TGTGCCAGCAGTTACTGGATCAGTACCGGGGAGCTGTTTTTT; CDR3: CASSYWISTGELFF
V: TRBV28; size: -; J: TRBJ2-7; D: TRBD1; DNA: TGTGCCAGCAGACCACAGGGGGCTTTTTTCTACGAGCAGTACTTC; CDR3: CASRPQGAFFYEQYF
V: TRBV12-5; size: -; J: TRBJ1-5; D: -; DNA: TGTGCTAGTGGTTTGGGGACTAATCAGCCCCAGCATTTT; CDR3: CASGLGTNQPQHF
V: TRBV4-3; size: -; J: TRBJ1-2; D: -; DNA: TGCGCCAGCAGCCAAGACGGCGGACAGCGACGATCCTATGGCTACACCTTC; CDR3: CASSQDGGQRRSYGYTF
V: TRBV9; size: -; J: TRBJ2-5; D: TRBD1; DNA: TGTGCCAGCAGCGTAGAAGCAGGGGGTAACCGGGAGACCCAGTACTTC; CDR3: CASSVEAGGNRETQYF
V: TRBV6-5; size: -; J: TRBJ1-3; D: -; DNA: TGTGCCAGCAGTTACGCGGGAGGAAGTGGAAACACCATATATTTT; CDR3: CASSYAGGSGNTIYF
V: TRBV7-3; size: -; J: TRBJ2-3; D: -; DNA: TGTGCCAGCAGCACCTCCCGCACAGATACGCAGTATTTT; CDR3: CASSTSRTDTQYF
V: TRBV5-1; size: -; J: TRBJ1-2; D: -; DNA: TGCGCCAGCAGCTTGGCCTGGGGGGGCACGAATGGCTACACCTTC; CDR3: CASSLAWGGTNGYTF
V: TRBV6-6; size: -; J: TRBJ2-7; D: -; DNA: TGTGCCAGCACCATCGACAGGACCTACGAGCAGTACTTC; CDR3: CASTIDRTYEQYF
V: TRBV6-1; size: once; J: TRBJ2-3; D: TRBD2; DNA: TGTGCCACCTCTGACCAACTAGCGGGGGGCCCTTATTTT; CDR3: CATSDQLAGGPYF
V: TRBV6-6; size: -; J: TRBJ1-4; D: -; DNA: TGTGCCAGCAGCCCGGACCTTAATGAAAAACTGTTTTTT; CDR3: CASSPDLNEKLFF
V: TRBV19; size: -; J: TRBJ2-5; D: TRBD2; DNA: TGTGCCAGTAATTTAGCGGGGGCTCCCGAAGAGACCCAGTACTTC; CDR3: CASNLAGAPEETQYF
V: TRBV7-9; size: -; J: TRBJ1-6; D: -; DNA: TGTGCCAGCAGCTTAGTTCTGTATGAACAGGAAAATTCACCCCTCCACTTT; CDR3: CASSLVLYEQENSPLHF
V: TRBV6-1; size: -; J: TRBJ1-2; D: -; DNA: TGTGCCAGGGGGGACCCCCCCTATGGCTACACCTTC; CDR3: CARGDPPYGYTF
V: TRBV5-4; size: -; J: TRBJ2-1; D: TRBD2; DNA: TGTGCCAGCAGCCCCCGGACTAGTACTTCCATGGTTAATGAGCAGTTCTTC; CDR3: CASSPRTSTSMVNEQFF
V: TRBV4-3; size: -; J: TRBJ2-4; D: TRBD1; DNA: TGCGCCAGCAGCCAAGATCTTTCGACAGGGGGAAACATTCAGTACTTC; CDR3: CASSQDLSTGGNIQYF
V: TRBV5-4; size: -; J: TRBJ2-1; D: -; DNA: TGTGCCAGCAGCTACCGGGACGGTTACAATGAGCAGTTCTTC; CDR3: CASSYRDGYNEQFF
V: TRBV10-3; size: -; J: TRBJ2-3; D: -; DNA: TGTGCCATGAGTGGGCAGGGATCAGATACGCAGTATTTT; CDR3: CAMSGQGSDTQYF
V: TRBV6-5; size: -; J: TRBJ1-1; D: -; DNA: TGTGCCAGCAGTTTTCAGGCTACCACTGAAGCTTTCTTT; CDR3: CASSFQATTEAFF
V: TRBV5-4; size: few; J: TRBJ2-7; D: -; DNA: TGTGCCAGCAGCCCACTTCATACAAGCTCCTACGAGCAGTACTTC; CDR3: CASSPLHTSSYEQYF
V: TRBV18; size: -; J: TRBJ1-5; D: -; DNA: TGTGCCAGCTCACAGGCCCTGAATCAGCCCCAGCATTTT; CDR3: CASSQALNQPQHF
V: TRBV30; size: -; J: TRBJ1-2; D: -; DNA: TGTGCCTGGAGTGGCCGGCTCGCCGATAGGGGCTACACCTTC; CDR3: CAWSGRLADRGYTF
V: TRBV7-2; size: -; J: TRBJ1-4; D: -; DNA: TGTGCCAGCAGCTTATGGGGAGCCGGACTGTTTTTT; CDR3: CASSLWGAGLFF
V: TRBV27; size: once; J: TRBJ1-2; D: TRBD1; DNA: TGTGCCAGCAGTTTGGGGACAGGGTTTAGCTATGGCTACACCTTC; CDR3: CASSLGTGFSYGYTF
V: TRBV10-1; size: medium-sized; J: TRBJ1-2; D: -; DNA: TGCGCCAGCCCGTGTGGAGGGACATCCAACTATGGCTACACCTTC; CDR3: CASPCGGTSNYGYTF
V: TRBV7-3; size: -; J: TRBJ1-1; D: TRBD1; DNA: TGTGCCAGCAGCTTACAGGGGGTAGGTGAAGCTTTCTTT; CDR3: CASSLQGVGEAFF